The 20 T cell receptor beta chains given below trace back to one sample, sequenced in a study of blood T cells in healthy people across ages. A J-beta primer mix and a sample-barcoded 5' primer were used in a second PCR of about 6 to 12 cycles. Using its own MiXCR run on the 5' RACE reads, TCRdb lists one record per CDR3 protein. Among approximately 800,000 distinct CDR3 sequences, 35% to 50% were seen once, and the ten largest hold over 15%. Material: blood. The source is an elderly man in good health.

This clonotype occurred many times. V gene TRBV10-3 combines with J gene TRBJ2-7; D is undetermined. The ends were cut back, 10 bases at V and 2 bases at J, with 12 bases in the middle. The CDR3 contains 12 residues. Per germline, CDR1 ENHRY and CDR2 SYGVKD. CDR3: CATKTVTYEQYF. The CDR3, as DNA: TGTGCCACAAAGACCGTAACCTACGAGCAGTACTTC.

With regard to this clonotype: A junction boundary mismatches the germline segment, possibly from a read error. This chain links TRBV29-1 with TRBJ2-3, with unresolved D. Germline lookup yields CDR1 SQVTM and CDR2 ANQGSEA. This CDR3 contains 13 residues. This CDR3 is CSEGPSGTDTLYF. In nucleotides, the CDR3 is TGCAGCGAGGGTCCCTCGGGCACAGATACGCTGTATTTT.

The V and J genes are TRBV24-1 and TRBJ2-3; D gene unclear. The CDR3 has 13 residues. Germline values: CDR1 KGHDR, CDR2 SFDVKD. Trimming took off 4 bases at V and 4 bases at J, with 8 bases between the two ends. CDR3 sequence: CATSDTFSDTQYF. DNA of the CDR3: TGTGCCACCAGTGACACCTTCTCAGATACGCAGTATTTT.

The chain joins TRBV19 to TRBJ1-5; a weak D match, TRBD1 (5 bases). The germline V gene has CDR1 LNHDA and CDR2 SQIVND (reference sequence). The CDR3 has 15 amino acids. V shed 3 bases and J shed 2 bases, with 11 bases lying between them. CDR3 coding DNA: TGTGCCAGTAGTATTGAGGGGAAGCGCAATCAGCCCCAGCATTTT. This sequence encodes CASSIEGKRNQPQHF.

This clonotype occurred a few times. This chain uses TRBV6-1 with TRBJ1-4; D not resolved. The CDR3 extends over 13 amino acids. From germline, CDR1 is MNHNS and CDR2 SASEGT. With 5 bases removed from V and 4 bases from J, the gap between germline ends came to 8 bases. CDR3 in DNA: TGTGCCAGCAGTTTGAGGAGTAATGAAAAACTGTTTTTT. Its translation is CASSLRSNEKLFF.

This clonotype was seen repeatedly, ten times or more. The V gene is TRBV29-1, the J gene TRBJ2-2, with 8 nucleotides matching TRBD1. The CDR3 runs to 12 residues. CDR1 is SQVTM and CDR2 is ANQGSEA in the germline V gene. V lost 4 bases and J lost 6; bases outside the gene matches: 1. The CDR3 region is CSVGTGSGELFF. DNA for the CDR3: TGCAGCGTTGGGACAGGGTCCGGGGAGCTGTTTTTT.

V usage is TRBV15 and J usage is TRBJ2-1; maybe TRBD1 (7 bases). Trimming cost V 1 base and J 10 bases, with 14 bases left between them. This CDR3 contains 14 residues. Germline V CDR1 and CDR2: LNHNV, YYDKDF (reference sequence). The CDR3 loop is CATSRGSGGQEQFF. CDR3 nucleotides: TGTGCCACCAGCAGAGGGTCCGGGGGACAGGAGCAGTTCTTC.

This clonotype has a count of ten or more. This chain links TRBV7-3 with TRBJ2-3; maybe TRBD2 (6 bases). Trimming left V 3 bases short and J 0 bases short, with 7 bases between. Germline V gives CDR1 SGHTA, CDR2 FQGTGA. The CDR3 spans 14 residues. The CDR3 region is CASSLGLSTDTQYF. CDR3 nucleotide sequence: TGTGCCAGCAGCTTGGGACTGAGCACAGATACGCAGTATTTT.

This chain links TRBV28 with TRBJ2-3; TRBD1 is a possible D gene (5 bases). The CDR3 sequence is 14 residues long. V was clipped by 6 bases and J by 4 bases, with 14 bases between them. CDR1 and CDR2 (germline): MDHEN, SYDVKM. The CDR3 protein is CASRDSLLPDTQYF. The CDR3 nucleotides read TGTGCCAGCAGAGACAGTCTCTTACCAGATACGCAGTATTTT.

The gene calls are TRBV10-3 and TRBJ1-2; 8 bases fit TRBD1. V dropped 8 bases and J dropped 8; count of bases not matched to a gene: 10. The germline V gene has CDR1 ENHRY and CDR2 SYGVKD. The CDR3 runs to 13 residues. The CDR3: CAIDGQGARGYTF. The CDR3 nucleotides read TGTGCCATCGACGGTCAGGGGGCTCGAGGCTACACCTTC.

There are a few counts of this clonotype. This chain connects TRBV20-1 to TRBJ2-2; TRBD2 matches 8 bases. This CDR3 has 13 residues. Germline CDR1 and CDR2: DFQATT and SNEGSKA (reference sequence). V dropped 3 bases and J dropped 4; count of bases not matched to a gene: 1. The CDR3: CSASGRGTGELFF. CDR3 sequence (DNA): TGCAGTGCTAGCGGGAGGGGCACCGGGGAGCTGTTTTTT.

About this clonotype itself: Given a much more abundant clone one base away, this may be a read error. This chain joins TRBV27 and TRBJ2-2; D is unresolved. Trimming took 6 bases from V and 7 from J, leaving 12 bases between them. The CDR3 has 13 amino acids. Germline CDR1 MNHEY, CDR2 SMNVEV (reference sequence). CDR3 in amino acids: CASRPYRGGELFF. CDR3 bases: TGTGCCAGCAGGCCCTACAGAGGCGGGGAGCTGTTTTTT.

The chain has TRBV9 and TRBJ2-2; D possibly corresponds to TRBD1 (5 bases). The length of the CDR3 is 15 residues. Looked up from germline, CDR1 is SGDLS and CDR2 is YYNGEE. Trimming stripped 1 base from V and 6 bases from J, with 13 bases between. Here the CDR3 DNA reads TGTGCCAGCAGCGTAAAGGACGTCAGGGCCGGGGAGCTGTTTTTT. It encodes CASSVKDVRAGELFF.

This clonotype was seen a handful of times. The V gene is TRBV7-2, the J gene TRBJ2-5; maybe TRBD1 (6 bases). The better agreement between TRBJ2-7 and the DNA end casts doubt on the J call. Per germline, CDR1 SGHTA and CDR2 FQGNSA. The CDR3 is 14 residues long. CDR3 region: CASSFPRGGNEQYF. DNA for the CDR3: TGTGCCAGCAGCTTCCCCAGGGGTGGGAACGAGCAGTACTTC.

This chain joins TRBV13 and TRBJ2-1; a weak D match, TRBD1 (5 bases). The CDR3 runs 13 residues. Trimming removed 1 base at V and 6 bases at J, with 7 bases between. CDR1 is PRHDT, CDR2 FYEKMQ, per germline (reference sequence). The CDR3 protein is CASSLVGANEQFF. For the CDR3, the DNA is TGTGCCAGCAGCTTAGTAGGGGCCAATGAGCAGTTCTTC. Combining the CDR3 with reference TRBV13 and TRBJ2-1 gives the whole variable domain AAGVIQSPRHLIKEKRETATLKCYPIPRHDTVYWYQQGPGQDPQFLISFYEKMQSDKGSIPDRFSAQQFSDYHSELNMSSLELGDSALYFCASSLVGANEQFFGPGTRLTVL.

This clonotype turned up a few times. The chain has TRBV7-8 and TRBJ2-5; 9 bases agree with TRBD2. V was pared by 5 bases and J by 4 bases, with 17 bases of the junction left unmatched. This CDR3 has 18 residues. Germline V gene data show CDR1 as SGHVS and CDR2 as FQNEAQ. DNA of the CDR3: TGTGCCAGCAGCCGGCAGATGGCGGGAGGGTTCCCGGGAGAGACCCAGTACTTC. Residues: CASSRQMAGGFPGETQYF.

The gene calls are TRBV3-1 and TRBJ1-2; TRBD1 aligns across 7 bases. CDR3 length: 13 residues. V was pared by 8 bases and J by 4 bases, with 7 bases of the junction left unmatched. CDR1 and CDR2 (germline): LGHDT, YNNKEL (reference sequence). For the CDR3, the DNA is TGTGCCAGCGTAGGGGACAGCCCCTATGGCTACACCTTC. This gives the protein CASVGDSPYGYTF.

This chain links TRBV7-9 with TRBJ2-6, with 7 bases aligning to TRBD1. Germline V lookup: CDR1 SEHNR, CDR2 FQNEAQ (reference sequence). The CDR3 length is 18 residues. Unmatched junction bases numbered 16, after V lost 7 bases and J lost 4 bases. CDR3 bases: TGTGCCAGCACCCCCAGGACAGGTCCGGCCCCAGGGGCCAACGTCCTGACTTTC. This encodes CASTPRTGPAPGANVLTF.

This rearrangement joins TRBV21-1 to TRBJ2-3; TRBD2, the table's D call, was not compared with the DNA. TRBV21-1 is assigned pseudogene status. This CDR3 is built from 18 residues. This chain's CDR3 is CASSKVYGRYIPTDTQYF. The CDR3, as DNA: TGTGCCAGCAGCAAAGTCTACGGGAGATATATCCCCACAGATACGCAGTATTTT.

This chain joins TRBV7-2 and TRBJ1-6; D gene ambiguous. Deletions cut 1 base from V and 14 bases from J, with 12 bases between. The CDR3 is made up of 13 amino acids. Germline V CDR1 and CDR2: SGHTA, FQGNSA. CDR3 bases: TGTGCCAGCAGCTTAGATGTGGGCCGAACCCTCCACTTT. The encoded protein is CASSLDVGRTLHF.